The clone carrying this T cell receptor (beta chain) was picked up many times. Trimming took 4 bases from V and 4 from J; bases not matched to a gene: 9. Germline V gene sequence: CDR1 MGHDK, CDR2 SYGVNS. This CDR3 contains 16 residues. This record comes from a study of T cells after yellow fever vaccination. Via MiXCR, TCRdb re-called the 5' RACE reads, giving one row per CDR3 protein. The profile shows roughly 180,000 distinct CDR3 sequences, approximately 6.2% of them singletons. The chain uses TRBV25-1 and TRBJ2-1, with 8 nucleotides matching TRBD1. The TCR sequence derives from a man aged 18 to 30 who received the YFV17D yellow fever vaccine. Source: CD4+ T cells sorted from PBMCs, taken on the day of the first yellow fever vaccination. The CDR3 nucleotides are TGTGCCAGCAGTGCGGACACCGGGACAGGTTACAATGAGCAGTTCTTC. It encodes CASSADTGTGYNEQFF.